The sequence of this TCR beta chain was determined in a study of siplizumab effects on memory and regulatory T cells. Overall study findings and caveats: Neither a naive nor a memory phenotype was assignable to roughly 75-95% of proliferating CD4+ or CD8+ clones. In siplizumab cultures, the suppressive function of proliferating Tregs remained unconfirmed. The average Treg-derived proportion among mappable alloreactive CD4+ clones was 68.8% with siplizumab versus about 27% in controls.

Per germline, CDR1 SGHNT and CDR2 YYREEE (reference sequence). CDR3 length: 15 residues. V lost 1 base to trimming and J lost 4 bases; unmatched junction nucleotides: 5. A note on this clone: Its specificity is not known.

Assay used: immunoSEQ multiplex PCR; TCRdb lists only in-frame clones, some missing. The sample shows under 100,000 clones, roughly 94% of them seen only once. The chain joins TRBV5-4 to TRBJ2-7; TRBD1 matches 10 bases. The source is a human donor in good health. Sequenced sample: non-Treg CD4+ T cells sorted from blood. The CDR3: CASSLMGQGIYEQYF. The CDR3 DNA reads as TGTGCCAGCAGCTTGATGGGACAGGGGATTTACGAGCAGTACTTC.